These 25 T cell receptor beta chains were all obtained from the same sample, sequenced in a study of CD39 and CD103 CD8 tumor-infiltrating T cells. Data came from immunoSEQ multiplex PCR; TCRdb stores just in-frame clones and leaves some out. The top ten hold 20% to 25% of the sample, which has about 3,000 clones, roughly four fifths seen once. The material sequenced was CD39- CD103- CD8+ T cells sorted from the tumor. The subset is: CD103-CD39- double-negative CD45RA- CD8 T cells. These TCRs come from a human donor with head and neck squamous cell carcinoma.

This clone has only a few counts. The chain joins TRBV19 to TRBJ1-1; 10 nucleotides line up with TRBD1. CDR1 and CDR2 (germline): LNHDA, SQIVND (reference sequence). The CDR3 loop spans 16 amino acids. V was clipped by 5 bases and J by 1 base; unmatched bases: 7. CDR3 loop: CASSPRQGARNTEAFF. The CDR3 DNA sequence: TGTGCCAGTAGTCCGCGACAGGGGGCGCGGAACACTGAAGCTTTCTTT.

The chain is built from TRBV6-5 and TRBJ2-2; D call uncertain. The V and J ends lost 7 bases and 1 base respectively, with 7 bases between them. Germline values: CDR1 MNHEY, CDR2 SVGAGI. The CDR3 extends over 13 amino acids. The CDR3: CASTDKNTGELFF. The CDR3, as DNA: TGTGCCAGCACCGACAAGAACACCGGGGAGCTGTTTTTT.

J is TRBJ2-5 and V is TRBV6-5; a possible D gene is TRBD2 (5 bases). Looked up from germline, CDR1 is MNHEY and CDR2 is SVGAGI. Trimming pared 1 base from V and 9 bases from J, leaving 12 bases between. The CDR3 is 13 amino acids. The CDR3 region has the DNA TGTGCCAGCAGTTACTTCACGCACGGGGCCCAGTACTTC. It yields the protein CASSYFTHGAQYF.

The chain employs TRBV19 and TRBJ1-5; D is unclear. This CDR3 has 13 residues. V lost 8 bases and J lost 7, with 15 bases in between. From germline, CDR1 is LNHDA and CDR2 SQIVND (reference sequence). In DNA form, the CDR3 reads TGTGCCAGTCGAAGGGAGAGAAGGCAGCCCCAGCATTTT. Translated: CASRRERRQPQHF. Supplemented by reference TRBV19 and TRBJ1-5, the full variable domain reads DGGITQSPKYLFRKEGQNVTLSCEQNLNHDAMYWYRQDPGQGLRLIYYSQIVNDFQKGDIAEGYSVSREKKESFPLTVTSAQKNPTAFYLCASRRERRQPQHFGDGTRLSIL.

CDR3 region: CASSSGNRPNEKLFF. The CDR3 coding sequence is TGTGCCAGCAGCTCAGGGAACAGACCTAATGAAAAACTGTTTTTT. V and J are TRBV7-2 and TRBJ1-4; D possibly corresponds to TRBD1 (5 bases). Trimming pared 4 bases from V and 3 bases from J, leaving 12 bases between. CDR3 size: 15 residues. Germline V gene data show CDR1 as SGHTA and CDR2 as FQGNSA.

The rearrangement uses TRBV27 and TRBJ1-2; 9 bases map to TRBD1. This CDR3 is built from 16 residues. V trimming: 2 bases; J trimming: 4 bases; junction bases outside the gene matches: 8. Germline V lookup: CDR1 MNHEY, CDR2 SMNVEV (reference sequence). The CDR3 DNA sequence: TGTGCCAGCAGTTTACACGCCGGGACAGGGTCCTATGGCTACACCTTC. Amino acid sequence: CASSLHAGTGSYGYTF.

V is TRBV7-3 and J is TRBJ2-5; 12 nucleotides align to TRBD1. The CDR3 covers 16 residues. Unmatched junction bases numbered 9, after V lost 4 bases and J lost 6 bases. The V gene's germline CDR1 is SGHTA and CDR2 FQGTGA. The CDR3 protein is CASSSPGQGAEQTQYF. The CDR3 nucleotides read TGTGCCAGCAGCTCGCCGGGACAGGGGGCGGAACAGACCCAGTACTTC.

This clone was seen only once. This chain uses TRBV27 with TRBJ1-5; D ambiguous. V was trimmed by 0 bases and J by 3 bases, leaving 15 bases between them. Germline V gene data show CDR1 as MNHEY and CDR2 as SMNVEV (reference sequence). The length of the CDR3 is 17 residues. CDR3 sequence reads: CASSLSGIHAPNQPQHF. For the CDR3, the DNA is TGTGCCAGCAGTTTATCCGGTATCCACGCCCCCAATCAGCCCCAGCATTTT.

This chain joins TRBV4-3 and TRBJ1-6; TRBD1 might be the D (5 bases). V lost 4 bases to trimming and J lost 8 bases, with 15 bases between them. The CDR3 consists of 15 residues. Germline CDR1 and CDR2: LGHNA and YSLEER. CDR3 sequence: CASSPDGGGDSPLHF. CDR3 DNA sequence: TGCGCCAGCAGCCCAGACGGGGGGGGAGATTCACCCCTCCACTTT.

V usage is TRBV9 and J usage is TRBJ2-5, with TRBD2 identical over 11 bases. V dropped 3 bases and J dropped 5; count of bases not matched to a gene: 9. CDR1 is SGDLS and CDR2 is YYNGEE in the germline V gene. This CDR3 is built from 16 residues. The CDR3 DNA follows: TGTGCCAGCAGCGCTGGAGGGGGACTAGCGGCGGAGACCCAGTACTTC. This codes for CASSAGGGLAAETQYF.

The rearrangement joins TRBV4-3 to TRBJ2-5, with 9 bases aligning to TRBD1. Germline lookup yields CDR1 LGHNA and CDR2 YSLEER. This CDR3 region has 15 residues. V shed 2 bases, J shed 4 bases, and the junction held 5 bases outside the gene matches. The CDR3 is CASSQTPDRGETQYF. The CDR3 DNA reads as TGCGCCAGCAGCCAAACCCCGGACAGGGGAGAGACCCAGTACTTC.

This chain connects TRBV27 to TRBJ2-3, with TRBD2 matching over 8 bases. The V segment lost 8 bases and the J segment 0 bases; nucleotides outside the gene matches: 10. The V gene's germline CDR1 is MNHEY and CDR2 SMNVEV (reference sequence). The CDR3 is made up of 16 amino acids. CDR3: CASQDLAGLSTDTQYF. CDR3 coding DNA: TGTGCCAGCCAGGACCTAGCGGGTCTCAGCACAGATACGCAGTATTTT.

The J gene is TRBJ1-1, the V gene TRBV29-1, with D hard to call. The CDR3 is made up of 18 amino acids. Germline V lookup: CDR1 SQVTM, CDR2 ANQGSEA. V lost 4 bases and J lost 1, with 25 bases in between. The CDR3 spells CSVVFPQPRRITNTEAFF. The CDR3 DNA sequence: TGCAGCGTTGTTTTCCCGCAACCCCGGCGGATAACGAACACTGAAGCTTTCTTT.

The chain couples TRBV7-7 to TRBJ2-5; TRBD1 is a possible D gene (6 bases). Germline loops: CDR1 SSHAT, CDR2 FNYEAQ (reference sequence). This CDR3 comprises 15 residues. V was clipped by 5 bases and J by 5 bases, with 18 bases between them. The CDR3 reads CASSRGIGGGETQYF. DNA of the CDR3: TGTGCCAGCAGCAGGGGGATAGGCGGTGGGGAGACCCAGTACTTC.

This clone was found a few times. Additional DNA sequences in this sample encode the identical CDR3. The chain is built from TRBV30 and TRBJ1-2; 9 bases fit TRBD1. The germline V gene has CDR1 GTSNPN and CDR2 SVGIG (reference sequence). V dropped 3 bases and J dropped 6; count of bases not matched to a gene: 5. This CDR3 is built from 13 residues. For the CDR3, the DNA is TGTGCCTGGAGCGACGGGACAGGGAATGGCTACACCTTC. Protein sequence: CAWSDGTGNGYTF.

The genes are TRBV10-2 and TRBJ2-5; 8 nucleotides match TRBD1. Germline V gene data show CDR1 as WSHSY and CDR2 as SAAADI. Losses at the gene ends were 3 bases for V and 2 bases for J; bases not matched to a gene: 14. The CDR3 loop spans 18 amino acids. CDR3 DNA sequence: TGCGCCAGCAGTGATTGGACAGGGAATGTTACGGTGCAAGAGACCCAGTACTTC. This encodes CASSDWTGNVTVQETQYF.

This clone appeared a few times. The V and J genes are TRBV2 and TRBJ1-6; D possibly corresponds to TRBD1 (6 bases). The germline V and J ends were trimmed by 6 bases and 10 bases, with 10 bases remaining between them. CDR3 length: 12 residues. Germline V gene lookup returns CDR1 SNHLY and CDR2 FYNNEI. The CDR3 DNA reads as TGTGCCAGCAGACAGGGTGGCTCACCCCTCCACTTT. Translated: CASRQGGSPLHF.

V usage is TRBV4-3 and J usage is TRBJ2-1; 8 bases match TRBD2. V was clipped by 0 bases and J by 9 bases; unmatched bases: 4. This CDR3 is built from 14 residues. CDR1 LGHNA and CDR2 YSLEER come from the germline V gene. The CDR3 DNA reads TGCGCCAGCAGCCAAGACCCGGGGGGGCCTGAGCAGTTCTTC. Amino acids: CASSQDPGGPEQFF.

V gene TRBV27 combines with J gene TRBJ1-2, with D perhaps TRBD1 (6 bases). The ends were cut back, 4 bases at V and 6 bases at J, with 12 bases in the middle. The CDR3 is 13 amino acids. CDR1 MNHEY and CDR2 SMNVEV come from the germline V gene (reference sequence). The CDR3 protein is CASSSTGTDGYTF. The CDR3 DNA sequence: TGTGCCAGCAGTTCTACAGGGACGGATGGCTACACCTTC.

The J gene is TRBJ2-7, the V gene TRBV27; TRBD1 agrees at 10 bases. The CDR3 spans 17 residues. Trimming removed 3 bases from V and 3 bases from J; junction bases left unmatched: 11. CDR1 MNHEY and CDR2 SMNVEV come from the germline V gene (reference sequence). The CDR3 protein is CASSFQRGQGKDYEQYF. The CDR3 DNA reads TGTGCCAGCAGTTTTCAGAGGGGACAGGGGAAAGACTACGAGCAGTACTTC.

CDR3 sequence: CASSYSHGGDTEAFF. As DNA, the CDR3 is TGTGCCAGCAGTTACTCCCACGGGGGGGACACTGAAGCTTTCTTT. V usage is TRBV6-5 and J usage is TRBJ1-1; a possible D gene is TRBD1 (5 bases). Trimming stripped 0 bases from V and 3 bases from J, with 11 bases between. The CDR3 runs 15 residues. Germline V gene sequence: CDR1 MNHEY, CDR2 SVGAGI.

The chain is built from TRBV6-1 and TRBJ1-2, with TRBD1 matching over 8 bases. Germline trimming cut 9 bases from V and 8 bases from J; bases unmatched to any gene: 5. The CDR3 runs 11 residues. Germline CDR1 reads MNHNS; CDR2 reads SASEGT. CDR3 in DNA: TGTGCCAGTAAGGACAGGGACGGCTACACCTTC. This encodes CASKDRDGYTF.

The chain carries TRBV9 and TRBJ1-5; 7 bases are shared with TRBD1. This CDR3 has 14 amino acids. In germline, CDR1 is SGDLS, CDR2 YYNGEE. V dropped 5 bases and J dropped 2; count of bases not matched to a gene: 4. Written as DNA, the CDR3 is TGTGCCAGCAGTGATACAGGGGGCAATCAGCCCCAGCATTTT. This sequence encodes CASSDTGGNQPQHF.

Remarks on this clone: The sample holds other DNA sequences that translate to the same CDR3. The chain combines TRBV27 with TRBJ2-3; D possibly corresponds to TRBD2 (7 bases). The CDR3 consists of 16 residues. CDR1 is MNHEY and CDR2 is SMNVEV in the germline V gene (reference sequence). Deletions cut 5 bases from V and 2 bases from J, with 17 bases between. The CDR3 is CASSPGGGPSTDTQYF. As DNA, the CDR3 is TGTGCCAGCAGTCCGGGGGGCGGCCCCTCCACAGATACGCAGTATTTT.

On this clone itself: Relative to the germline gene, one junction end is altered; a read error may explain this. The chain couples TRBV11-2 to TRBJ2-7; 7 bases fit TRBD1. Per the germline V gene, CDR1 is SGHAT and CDR2 is FQNNGV. CDR3 size: 15 residues. This chain's CDR3 is CASSSRTGGRYERYF. The CDR3 DNA sequence: TGTGCCAGCAGCTCCAGGACAGGTGGAAGGTACGAGCGGTACTTC.